A single sample is the source of the 3 T cell receptor beta chains below, sequenced in a study of T cell responses to AZD1222 COVID-19 vaccine. Sequenced by immunoSEQ multiplex PCR; TCRdb stores in-frame clones only, minus some. This table has around 140,000 clones, around nine tenths appearing once. Sequenced here: peripheral blood, sampled on day 0 of AZD1222 vaccination. These receptors all come from an adult in good health.

The V call is TRBV9, the J call TRBJ1-2; D is undetermined. The V gene's germline CDR1 is SGDLS and CDR2 YYNGEE. Trimming removed 7 bases from V and 6 bases from J, with 1 base in between. The CDR3 is 8 residues long. The CDR3 loop is CASDGYTF. The CDR3 DNA is TGTGCCAGCGATGGCTACACCTTC.

The V call is TRBV4-3, the J call TRBJ1-1; perhaps TRBD1 as D (5 bases). Trimming shortened V by 4 bases and J by 1 base, and 16 bases separated the two germline ends. This CDR3 comprises 16 residues. Germline V gene sequence: CDR1 LGHNA, CDR2 YSLEER. This CDR3 reads CASSLAATEKNTEAFF. DNA for the CDR3: TGCGCCAGCAGCCTCGCCGCGACAGAGAAGAACACTGAAGCTTTCTTT.

J is TRBJ2-7 and V is TRBV11-3, with a weak D call TRBD2 (6 bases). Trimming took 1 base from V and 2 from J, leaving 9 bases between them. CDR3 size: 14 residues. Germline V CDR1 and CDR2: SGHNT, YENEEA. The CDR3 nucleotides read TGTGCCAGCAGCTTAGGAGGGGAGGCCTACGAGCAGTACTTC. This sequence encodes CASSLGGEAYEQYF.